This T cell receptor (beta chain) appears in the sequencing data of a study of T cell responses to AZD1222 COVID-19 vaccine. Overall study context: Second doses at about 4 or about 12 weeks were pooled.

Here immunoSEQ multiplex PCR was the method, and the copy in TCRdb shows in-frame clones only, minus some. The sample lists about 99,000 clones, around nine tenths seen once, with 9.5% to 15% in the top ten. Study results and caveats: Regions left unmutated in variants are reportedly the target of nearly half of spike-specific TCRs. Researchers took repertoire samples only after the peak T cell response had come. Clonal diversity may have been underestimated, and the donors were mostly white British, with more females than males.

This CDR3 comprises 12 residues. The ends were cut back, 6 bases at V and 5 bases at J, with 11 bases in the middle. Germline CDR1 is SQVTM and CDR2 is ANQGSEA. Notes on this clone: Its antigen is as yet unknown.

The chain links TRBV29-1 to TRBJ1-5; tentative D call: TRBD1 (5 bases). The sequencing here drew on peripheral blood, taken on day 0 of AZD1222 vaccination. The TCR was taken from an adult in good health. CDR3 nucleotide sequence: TGCAGCGTAAAAGCGGGGGATCAGCCCCAGCATTTT. Translating gives CSVKAGDQPQHF.